Following are 27 T cell receptor beta chains from one sample sequenced in a study of beta chain features in type 1 diabetes. These receptors' targets are unknown. Expressed TCRB transcripts were sequenced, since all the RNA that had been isolated was reverse transcribed. The repertoire was sequenced with immunoSEQ multiplex PCR; TCRdb's copy has only in-frame clones and lacks some. The data show about 53,000 clones, with 55% to 75% seen just once and around 0.29% held by the top ten. Study outcomes and limitations: All four CD4+ subsets from Type 1 diabetes patients carried moderately but significantly shorter TCRB CDR3s.

Sequencing input: stem cell memory CD4+ T cells from blood. Source of these receptors: a woman between 25 and 40 years old with type 1 diabetes.

The V and J genes are TRBV7-9 and TRBJ1-2; TRBD1 matches 9 bases. Germline values: CDR1 SEHNR, CDR2 FQNEAQ (reference sequence). The CDR3 loop spans 14 amino acids. Trimming at V came to 1 base and at J to 3 bases, leaving 0 bases not matched to a gene. The CDR3 region has the DNA TGTGCCAGCAGCTTAGGGACAGGGGACTATGGCTACACCTTC. This translates into CASSLGTGDYGYTF. The full variable domain, rest sourced from reference TRBV7-9 and TRBJ1-2, is DTGVSQNPRHKITKRGQNVTFRCDPISEHNRLYWYRQTLGQGPEFLTYFQNEAQLEKSRLLSDRFSAERPKGSFSTLEIQRTEQGDSAMYLCASSLGTGDYGYTFGSGTRLTVV.

V and J are TRBV28 and TRBJ1-2, with TRBD1 as a possible D gene (5 bases). The CDR3 extends over 14 amino acids. V lost 3 bases and J 3 bases, leaving 11 bases between the germline ends. Germline V lookup: CDR1 MDHEN, CDR2 SYDVKM. The CDR3 is CASSFPGGDYGYTF. The DNA of the CDR3 is TGTGCCAGCAGTTTTCCCGGGGGGGACTATGGCTACACCTTC.

The chain has TRBV5-1 and TRBJ1-2, with D uncertain. Looked up from germline, CDR1 is SGHRS and CDR2 is YFSETQ. The CDR3 is 14 residues long. Trimming left V 4 bases short and J 6 bases short, with 16 bases between. The CDR3 protein is CASSEGGRVNGYTF. CDR3 DNA: TGCGCCAGCAGCGAGGGAGGAAGGGTGAATGGCTACACCTTC.

The chain uses TRBV11-2 and TRBJ1-5; D unclear. The CDR3 length is 13 residues. Looked up from germline, CDR1 is SGHAT and CDR2 is FQNNGV. V was clipped by 5 bases and J by 3 bases, with 8 bases between them. The CDR3 loop reads CASSPRINQPQHF. The DNA of the CDR3 is TGTGCCAGCAGCCCCCGTATCAATCAGCCCCAGCATTTT.

The V gene is TRBV18, the J gene TRBJ2-7, with 7 nucleotides matching TRBD1. Per germline, CDR1 KGHSH and CDR2 LQKENI. The CDR3 is 14 amino acids. V lost 3 bases, J lost 6 bases, and 8 bases stayed unmatched. In DNA, the CDR3 is TGTGCCAGCTCACCTCGGGACAGCCTCTCCGAGCAGTACTTC. Translated: CASSPRDSLSEQYF.

J is TRBJ2-1 and V is TRBV23-1; TRBD1 aligns across 8 bases. TRBV23-1 is filed as an ORF, its function uncertain. The CDR3 is 14 residues long. Trimming cost V 6 bases and J 8 bases; bases outside gene matches: 9. CDR3 region: CASRDRARDDEQFF. The CDR3 nucleotides are TGCGCCAGCAGGGACAGGGCCAGGGACGATGAGCAGTTCTTC.

This clone was picked up one time. The V and J genes are TRBV11-2 and TRBJ2-5; D perhaps matches TRBD2 (6 bases). Germline lookup yields CDR1 SGHAT and CDR2 FQNNGV. V was cut by 4 bases and J by 1 base, with 7 bases left in between. The CDR3 loop spans 13 amino acids. The CDR3 coding sequence is TGTGCCAGCAGCTGGGACTTCCAAGAGACCCAGTACTTC. It specifies CASSWDFQETQYF.

This clone was found a few times. The chain links TRBV5-4 to TRBJ2-3, with D possibly TRBD1 on 6 matching bases. Trimming left V 5 bases short and J 4 bases short, with 14 bases between. The CDR3 loop spans 14 amino acids. CDR1 and CDR2 (germline): SGHNT, YYREEE (reference sequence). CDR3 region: CASRQGSGADTQYF. The CDR3 coding sequence is TGTGCCAGCAGACAGGGTTCAGGGGCAGATACGCAGTATTTT.

The J gene is TRBJ2-7, the V gene TRBV4-2, with a tentative D call TRBD2 (6 bases). The CDR3 is made up of 17 amino acids. Germline CDR1 reads LGHNA; CDR2 reads YNFKEQ. V dropped 3 bases and J dropped 2 bases, with 20 bases sitting between them. CDR3 DNA sequence: TGTGCCAGCAGCCAGGGGGGTTTTACGGGAGTAGCCTACGAGCAGTACTTC. Translation: CASSQGGFTGVAYEQYF.

CDR3 sequence (DNA): TGTGCCAGCAGGGTTCGCCTCGGGAAGGTCCAGGGGGAAGCTTTCTTT. Its translation: CASRVRLGKVQGEAFF. The chain is built from TRBV28 and TRBJ1-1, with D possibly matching TRBD1 (6 bases). Looked up from germline, CDR1 is MDHEN and CDR2 is SYDVKM. Between the trimmed V and J ends, which lost 6 bases and 8 bases, there was a span of 25 bases. CDR3 length: 16 residues.

This clone is a singleton in its sample. This chain joins TRBV6-1 and TRBJ2-1; D may be TRBD2 (6 bases). The CDR3 has 15 amino acids. Germline-derived CDR1 and CDR2 are MNHNS and SASEGT. Trimming removed 2 bases from V and 8 bases from J, with 16 bases in between. The CDR3 DNA follows: TGTGCCAGCAGTGAACCCCAGGTCGGGAGTGATGAGCAGTTCTTC. This codes for CASSEPQVGSDEQFF.

V usage is TRBV6-1 and J usage is TRBJ2-1; 8 positions agree with TRBD2. This CDR3 contains 14 residues. The trim removed 9 bases at V and 0 bases at J, leaving 4 bases unmatched. Germline CDR1 is MNHNS and CDR2 is SASEGT. CDR3 coding DNA: TGTGCCAGTCTACTAGCGGACTCCTACAATGAGCAGTTCTTC. Its protein product is CASLLADSYNEQFF.

The rearrangement links TRBV6-1 to TRBJ1-2; weak D call: TRBD1 (5 bases). This CDR3 is built from 14 residues. Trimming cost V 2 bases and J 2 bases, with 9 bases left between them. The germline V gene encodes CDR1 MNHNS and CDR2 SASEGT. DNA for the CDR3: TGTGCCAGCAGTGAAAGGAGGGGCAACTATGGCTACACCTTC. The encoded protein is CASSERRGNYGYTF.

The chain is built from TRBV9 and TRBJ2-2; D is possibly TRBD2 (6 bases). The V gene's germline CDR1 is SGDLS and CDR2 YYNGEE. CDR3 length: 14 residues. The V and J ends lost 4 bases and 1 base respectively, with 8 bases between them. CDR3 coding DNA: TGTGCCAGCAGCCCGGGACTGAACACCGGGGAGCTGTTTTTT. Amino acid sequence: CASSPGLNTGELFF. Combining the CDR3 with reference TRBV9 and TRBJ2-2 gives the whole variable domain DSGVTQTPKHLITATGQRVTLRCSPRSGDLSVYWYQQSLDQGLQFLIQYYNGEERAKGNILERFSAQQFPDLHSELNLSSLELGDSALYFCASSPGLNTGELFFGEGSRLTVL.

The chain couples TRBV15 to TRBJ2-1; weak D call: TRBD1 (5 bases). The germline V and J ends were trimmed by 2 bases and 6 bases, with 17 bases remaining between them. Germline V gives CDR1 LNHNV, CDR2 YYDKDF (reference sequence). This CDR3 has 16 residues. For the CDR3, the DNA is TGTGCCACCAGCAGATCCCGGACACCCGGCGGCAATGAGCAGTTCTTC. Its protein product is CATSRSRTPGGNEQFF. Drawing the rest from reference TRBV15 and TRBJ2-1, the complete variable domain is DAMVIQNPRYQVTQFGKPVTLSCSQTLNHNVMYWYQQKSSQAPKLLFHYYDKDFNNEADTPDNFQSRRPNTSFCFLDIRSPGLGDTAMYLCATSRSRTPGGNEQFFGPGTRLTVL.

The rearrangement uses TRBV11-3 and TRBJ1-4; possibly TRBD1 for D (5 bases). Trimming took off 3 bases at V and 4 bases at J, with 9 bases between the two ends. There are 14 residues in the CDR3. CDR1 and CDR2 (germline): SGHNT, YENEEA. Written as DNA, the CDR3 is TGTGCCAGCAGCTTCGACAGCTTTAATGAAAAACTGTTTTTT. It codes for CASSFDSFNEKLFF.

This sequence joins TRBV18 and TRBJ1-1; the D gene is possibly TRBD1 (6 bases). Trimming stripped 3 bases from V and 0 bases from J, with 11 bases between. Germline CDR1 is KGHSH and CDR2 is LQKENI. The CDR3 runs to 15 residues. The CDR3 DNA follows: TGTGCCAGCTCACCCTCAGGGGTTGTGAACACTGAAGCTTTCTTT. Residues: CASSPSGVVNTEAFF.

The CDR3 sequence is CASSPAYTPGGGLNTIYF. The CDR3 DNA reads as TGTGCCAGCTCACCAGCGTACACCCCAGGGGGCGGCCTAAACACCATATATTTT. V gene TRBV18 combines with J gene TRBJ1-3; 8 nucleotides align to TRBD1. This CDR3 is built from 18 residues. Germline V gives CDR1 KGHSH, CDR2 LQKENI. With 2 bases clipped from V and 6 bases from J, the junction kept 15 bases outside the gene matches.

The table lists this clone with a few counts. The rearrangement joins TRBV5-1 to TRBJ1-1; TRBD1 might be the D (5 bases). The CDR3 covers 13 residues. Between the trimmed V and J ends, which lost 7 bases and 2 bases, there was a span of 12 bases. CDR1 and CDR2 from the germline V gene are SGHRS and YFSETQ. This CDR3 reads CASGQQDNTEAFF. The CDR3 region has the DNA TGCGCCAGCGGTCAACAGGACAACACTGAAGCTTTCTTT.

A single count supports this clone. CDR3 in DNA: TGTGCCAGCAGCTTCGCGGGAATCCGTGAGCAGTACTTC. This encodes CASSFAGIREQYF. This chain links TRBV7-2 with TRBJ2-7, with TRBD2 as a possible D gene (6 bases). CDR3 size: 13 residues. V was pared by 3 bases and J by 7 bases, with 13 bases between. CDR1 SGHTA and CDR2 FQGNSA come from the germline V gene.

This chain joins TRBV30 and TRBJ2-1; 11 bases fit TRBD2. The J segment lost 1 base and the V segment lost 8 bases, leaving 13 bases of the junction unmatched. Germline-derived CDR1 and CDR2 are GTSNPN and SVGIG (reference sequence). The CDR3 length is 17 residues. The CDR3 here is CAGTSGSARWSYNEQFF. CDR3 bases: TGTGCCGGGACTAGCGGTTCCGCACGGTGGTCCTACAATGAGCAGTTCTTC. The whole variable domain, remainder taken from reference TRBV30 and TRBJ2-1, is SQTIHQWPATLVQPVGSPLSLECTVEGTSNPNLYWYRQAAGRGLQLLFYSVGIGQISSEVPQNLSASRPQDRQFILSSKKLLLSDSGFYLCAGTSGSARWSYNEQFFGPGTRLTVL.

V usage is TRBV11-2 and J usage is TRBJ2-1; possible D gene TRBD2, 5 bases. CDR3 length: 13 residues. The V and J ends lost 0 bases and 7 bases respectively, with 7 bases between them. Germline lookup yields CDR1 SGHAT and CDR2 FQNNGV. This CDR3 is CASSLDSGNEQFF. The DNA for the CDR3 is TGTGCCAGCAGCTTAGATTCGGGGAATGAGCAGTTCTTC. The full variable domain, completed using reference TRBV11-2 and TRBJ2-1, is EAGVAQSPRYKIIEKRQSVAFWCNPISGHATLYWYQQILGQGPKLLIQFQNNGVVDDSQLPKDRFSAERLKGVDSTLKIQPAKLEDSAVYLCASSLDSGNEQFFGPGTRLTVL.

This chain uses TRBV29-1 with TRBJ1-4; 10 bases match TRBD1. Germline assignment: CDR1 SQVTM and CDR2 ANQGSEA. This CDR3 has 15 amino acids. Trimming cost V 5 bases and J 4 bases; bases outside gene matches: 7. The CDR3 bases are TGCAGCGTTCGGACAGGGGGAGGCGGTAATGAAAAACTGTTTTTT. Translating gives CSVRTGGGGNEKLFF.

This clone has a handful of counts. This sample also contains other DNA sequences that code for the same CDR3. V gene TRBV5-1 combines with J gene TRBJ1-5; 7 bases fit TRBD1. This CDR3 comprises 14 residues. V shed 4 bases and J 2 bases; nucleotides not matched to a gene: 3. CDR1 is SGHRS, CDR2 YFSETQ, per germline. The CDR3 sequence: CASSPGQGNQPQHF. CDR3 nucleotide sequence: TGCGCCAGCAGCCCCGGACAGGGCAATCAGCCCCAGCATTTT.

There are a few counts of this clone. The chain employs TRBV5-4 and TRBJ2-3; D not certain. V lost 1 base to trimming and J lost 2 bases, with 23 bases between them. The CDR3 is 19 residues long. Germline V gene data show CDR1 as SGHNT and CDR2 as YYREEE (reference sequence). CDR3 sequence reads: CASSLRGFLDSRYTDTQYF. CDR3 sequence (DNA): TGTGCCAGCAGCTTGAGAGGCTTTCTAGACTCCCGATACACAGATACGCAGTATTTT.

V gene TRBV28 combines with J gene TRBJ2-5, with TRBD1 as a possible D gene (5 bases). V was cut by 5 bases and J by 1 base, with 11 bases left in between. CDR3 length: 14 amino acids. CDR1 MDHEN and CDR2 SYDVKM come from the germline V gene. The CDR3 nucleotides are TGTGCCAGCAGTCTCGGACACCTCCAAGAGACCCAGTACTTC. Protein: CASSLGHLQETQYF.

This clone was seen a single time. The chain couples TRBV7-3 to TRBJ2-2; 8 bases agree with TRBD2. V lost 4 bases and J lost 6; bases outside the gene matches: 7. Germline loops: CDR1 SGHTA, CDR2 FQGTGA. There are 15 residues in the CDR3. CDR3 sequence reads: CASSSSSGRAGELFF. The CDR3 nucleotides read TGTGCCAGCAGCTCCTCGAGCGGGAGAGCCGGGGAGCTGTTTTTT.